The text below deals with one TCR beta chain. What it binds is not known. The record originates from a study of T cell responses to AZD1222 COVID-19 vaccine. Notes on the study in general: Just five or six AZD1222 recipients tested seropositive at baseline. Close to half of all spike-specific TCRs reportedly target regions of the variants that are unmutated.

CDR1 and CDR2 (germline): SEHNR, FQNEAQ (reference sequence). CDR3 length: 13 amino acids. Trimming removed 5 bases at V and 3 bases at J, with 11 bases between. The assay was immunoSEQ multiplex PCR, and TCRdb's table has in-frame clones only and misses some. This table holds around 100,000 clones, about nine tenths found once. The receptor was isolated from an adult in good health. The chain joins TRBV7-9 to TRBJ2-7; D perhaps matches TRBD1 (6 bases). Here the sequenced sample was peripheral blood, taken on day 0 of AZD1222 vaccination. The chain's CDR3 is CASSTGQNYEQYF. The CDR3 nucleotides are TGTGCCAGCAGCACGGGACAAAACTACGAGCAGTACTTC.